The rows below give T cell receptor beta chains drawn from one sample of a study of molecular identifiers for immune sequencing clone quantification. TCRdb itself ran the PCR reads through MiXCR, one entry per CDR3 protein. The sample yields more than 550,000 distinct CDR3 sequences, around 25% seen once. The sample taken for sequencing was naive CD8+ T cells from blood, with Jurkat cell RNA spiked in. These receptors all stem from a human donor in good health. Some libraries in this study had Jurkat cell RNA spiked in. Both conserved end residues are part of each CDR3.

>TRBV2|TRBJ1-2
CASTGQGLYGYTF
>TRBV13|TRBJ2-3
CASSLRGASPTDTQYF
>TRBV20-1|TRBJ2-3
CSARGLAGGRGTDTQYF
>TRBV19|TRBJ2-1
CATDRTPNNEQFF
>TRBV14|TRBJ2-7
CASSLGGLIYEQYF
>TRBV12-3/TRBV12-4|TRBJ1-5
CASSFGGQGRQPQHF
>TRBV29-1|TRBJ1-1
CSVEVNGAFF
>TRBV29-1|TRBJ2-2
CSVAFRGQTGELFF
>TRBV6-5|TRBJ1-1
CASWTDVMNTEAFF
>TRBV29-1|TRBJ2-7
CSVRQGFHEQYF
>TRBV7-9|TRBJ2-7
CASSGTTSYEQYF
>TRBV24-1|TRBJ2-7
CATSDLRSGGIAYEQYF
>TRBV28|TRBJ2-7
CASSFSAEALDDQYF
>TRBV6-5|TRBJ1-4
CASRSDEKLFF
>TRBV28|TRBJ2-1
CASSNGGISSYNEQFF
>TRBV7-8|TRBJ2-1
CASSFGLVYYPDNEQFF
>TRBV30|TRBJ1-1
CALEGQGPEAFF
>TRBV11-2|TRBJ1-5
CASSLSVSSNQPQHF
>TRBV19|TRBJ1-5
CASSLGGRSSQPQHF
>TRBV9|TRBJ2-2
CASSPPGGWSGELFF
>TRBV30|TRBJ2-7
CALLDKLSYEQYF